Following are 17 T cell receptor beta chains from one sample sequenced in a study of T cells in Graves' hyperthyroidism and ophthalmopathy. RNA transcripts were the template for amplifying TCR beta CDR3 regions. HTBI primers drove first-round RT-PCR of the TCR CDR3. Each CDR3 protein is one row after TCRdb ran MiXCR on the multiplex PCR reads. In the table there are some 300,000 distinct CDR3 sequences, 12% to 15% of which are singletons. Sequencing was done on a sample of blood. The receptor source for this set is a woman between 40 and 55 years old with Graves' hyperthyroidism.

This clonotype was counted at least ten times. The V call is TRBV2, the J call TRBJ2-7; 10 bases match TRBD2. Trimming took 7 bases from V and 0 from J; bases not matched to a gene: 3. CDR1 is SNHLY, CDR2 FYNNEI, per germline. There are 14 residues in the CDR3. CDR3 in DNA: TGTGCCAGCAAAGCTAGCGGGAGCTCCTACGAGCAGTACTTC. Its protein product is CASKASGSSYEQYF.

This clonotype was seen a few times. The chain links TRBV18 to TRBJ2-2; perhaps TRBD2 as D (6 bases). Germline values: CDR1 KGHSH, CDR2 LQKENI. V lost 1 base, J lost 5 bases, and 8 bases lay in between. This CDR3 spans 14 amino acids. The CDR3 nucleotides are TGTGCCAGCTCACCACAACGGGAGACCGGGGAGCTGTTTTTT. Encoded protein: CASSPQRETGELFF.

This chain joins TRBV30 and TRBJ1-1; TRBD1 is a possible D gene (5 bases). Germline V lookup: CDR1 GTSNPN, CDR2 SVGIG (reference sequence). This CDR3 is built from 13 residues. Trimming stripped 3 bases from V and 4 bases from J, with 12 bases between. The CDR3 sequence is CAWREGLGTEAFF. In DNA, the CDR3 is TGTGCCTGGAGAGAGGGGCTCGGCACTGAAGCTTTCTTT.

This clonotype was observed many times. V gene TRBV12-3 or TRBV12-4 combines with J gene TRBJ1-2, with D possibly TRBD1 on 6 matching bases. This CDR3 spans 13 amino acids. Trimming cost V 4 bases and J 8 bases, with 14 bases left between them. CDR3 loop: CASSYWGQRGYTF. CDR3 coding DNA: TGTGCCAGCAGTTATTGGGGACAACGAGGCTACACCTTC.

This chain joins TRBV24-1 and TRBJ2-5; D remains ambiguous. The V end was cut by 12 bases, the J end by 4 bases, with 17 bases between. Germline loops: CDR1 KGHDR, CDR2 SFDVKD. The CDR3 is made up of 13 amino acids. CDR3 protein: CAVSSPNGETQYF. CDR3 nucleotides: TGTGCCGTCTCTTCCCCGAATGGAGAGACCCAGTACTTC.

The table lists this clonotype with many counts. The chain employs TRBV12-5 and TRBJ1-2; D is unresolved. Looked up from germline, CDR1 is LGHNT and CDR2 is FRNRAP. The CDR3 covers 11 residues. The germline V and J ends were trimmed by 10 bases and 0 bases, with 6 bases remaining between them. The CDR3, as DNA: TGTGCTATATTGGCTAACTATGGCTACACCTTC. It specifies CAILANYGYTF.

This clonotype was picked up many times. The V call is TRBV28, the J call TRBJ2-7; possibly TRBD1 for D (10 bases). V gave up 10 bases and J gave up 4 bases, with 35 bases separating them. Per the germline V gene, CDR1 is MDHEN and CDR2 is SYDVKM. The CDR3 is 19 amino acids. CDR3 region: CATKPTGGASRGGSYEQYF. The CDR3 DNA reads as TGTGCCACAAAGCCGACAGGGGGCGCATCGCGGGGGGGTTCGTACGAGCAGTACTTC.

This clonotype has a count of ten or more. This sequence joins TRBV20-1 and TRBJ2-7; 10 bases agree with TRBD2. CDR3 size: 12 residues. V shed 6 bases, J shed 4 bases, and the junction held 3 bases outside the gene matches. Germline-derived CDR1 and CDR2 are DFQATT and SNEGSKA (reference sequence). DNA for the CDR3: TGCAGTGCGTCTAGCGGGAGATACGAGCAGTACTTC. It is translated as CSASSGRYEQYF.

This clonotype was detected ten times or more. V gene TRBV2 combines with J gene TRBJ1-2, with D perhaps matching TRBD1 (5 bases). Per the germline V gene, CDR1 is SNHLY and CDR2 is FYNNEI. V lost 10 bases, J lost 3 bases, and 15 bases lay in between. CDR3 size: 13 residues. The CDR3 spells CATLQAIHYGYTF. The CDR3 nucleotides are TGTGCCACCCTACAGGCAATCCACTATGGCTACACCTTC.

This clonotype was counted many times. The V gene is TRBV20-1, the J gene TRBJ1-5; D is unclear. This CDR3 contains 11 residues. The germline V and J ends were trimmed by 0 bases and 11 bases, with 8 bases remaining between them. From germline, CDR1 is DFQATT and CDR2 SNEGSKA (reference sequence). CDR3 residues: CSARDRVAQHF. The DNA of the CDR3 is TGCAGTGCTAGAGATCGAGTGGCCCAGCATTTT.

This clonotype came up a few times. This rearrangement joins TRBV11-3 to TRBJ2-1; a possible D gene is TRBD1 (5 bases). Trimming shortened V by 1 base and J by 2 bases, and 15 bases separated the two germline ends. The CDR3 extends over 17 amino acids. Per germline, CDR1 SGHNT and CDR2 YENEEA. The CDR3 is CASSLGGRDEPYNEQFF. The CDR3 DNA reads as TGTGCCAGCAGCTTAGGAGGCAGGGATGAGCCCTACAATGAGCAGTTCTTC.

This clonotype was observed a few times. The chain is built from TRBV5-4 and TRBJ1-1; 8 nucleotides align to TRBD1. The J segment lost 4 bases and the V segment lost 4 bases, leaving 6 bases of the junction unmatched. The CDR3 runs 14 residues. Germline V CDR1 and CDR2: SGHNT, YYREEE (reference sequence). The CDR3 DNA follows: TGTGCCAGCAGCGCGACAGGGGTGTTCACTGAAGCTTTCTTT. Its protein is CASSATGVFTEAFF.

This chain links TRBV7-9 with TRBJ2-5; 10 positions agree with TRBD1. CDR3 length: 15 residues. The germline CDR1 and CDR2 sequences are SEHNR and FQNEAQ (reference sequence). The V gene end was trimmed by 5 bases and the J gene end by 5 bases; junction bases not matched to a gene: 8. CDR3 in amino acids: CASSNAGTGVETQYF. DNA for the CDR3: TGTGCCAGCAGCAACGCCGGGACAGGGGTGGAGACCCAGTACTTC.

To note about this clonotype: Sequence at one end of the junction differs from germline and may be a read error. The chain has TRBV12-3 or TRBV12-4 and TRBJ2-2, with 9 bases aligning to TRBD2. The CDR3 totals 15 residues. The CDR3 loop reads CASSVAGVNTGELFF. The CDR3 nucleotides are TGTGCCAGCAGTGTAGCGGGGGTGAACACCGGGGAGCTGTTTTTT.

This clonotype has at least ten counts. The chain uses TRBV10-3 and TRBJ2-5; 8 bases line up with TRBD2. In germline, CDR1 is ENHRY, CDR2 SYGVKD. The trim removed 2 bases at V and 1 base at J, leaving 0 bases unmatched. The CDR3 extends over 14 amino acids. The DNA of the CDR3 is TGTGCCATCAGTGAGACTAGCGGCCAAGAGACCCAGTACTTC. It yields the protein CAISETSGQETQYF.

This clonotype was detected many times. V usage is TRBV28 and J usage is TRBJ2-7, with D perhaps being TRBD1 or TRBD2 (6 bases each). The germline CDR1 and CDR2 sequences are MDHEN and SYDVKM. CDR3 size: 15 residues. The V and J ends lost 4 bases and 4 bases respectively, with 17 bases between them. CDR3 in amino acids: CASSSSRGVGYEQYF. CDR3 DNA sequence: TGTGCCAGCAGTTCTTCTAGGGGGGTGGGGTACGAGCAGTACTTC. Looking up the rest from reference TRBV28 and TRBJ2-7 gives the full variable domain: DVKVTQSSRYLVKRTGEKVFLECVQDMDHENMFWYRQDPGLGLRLIYFSYDVKMKEKGDIPEGYSVSREKKERFSLILESASTNQTSMYLCASSSSRGVGYEQYFGPGTRLTVT.

Comments on this clonotype: This may come from a read error, since a much larger clone is one base off. The chain uses TRBV28 and TRBJ2-7; D uncertain. CDR3 length: 15 amino acids. Germline values: CDR1 MDHEN, CDR2 SYDVKM. CDR3 DNA sequence: TGTGCCCCACCCCCGCCGCTGGTCCTCTCCTACGAGCAGCACTTC. This gives the protein CAPPPPLVLSYEQHF. The full variable domain, in which reference TRBV28 and TRBJ2-7 provide the parts outside the CDR3, is DVKVTQSSRYLVKRTGEKVFLECVQDMDHENMFWYRQDPGLGLRLIYFSYDVKMKEKGDIPEGYSVSREKKERFSLILESASTNQTSMYLCAPPPPLVLSYEQHFGPGTRLTVT.